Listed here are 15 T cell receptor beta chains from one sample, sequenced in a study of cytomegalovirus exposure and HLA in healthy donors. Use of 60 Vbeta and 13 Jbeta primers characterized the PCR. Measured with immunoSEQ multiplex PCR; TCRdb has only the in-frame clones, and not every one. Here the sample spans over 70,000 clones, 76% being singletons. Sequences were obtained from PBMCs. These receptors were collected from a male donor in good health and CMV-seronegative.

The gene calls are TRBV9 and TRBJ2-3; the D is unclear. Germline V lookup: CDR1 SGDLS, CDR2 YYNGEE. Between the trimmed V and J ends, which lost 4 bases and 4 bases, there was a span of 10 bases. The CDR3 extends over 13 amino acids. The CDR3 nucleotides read TGTGCCAGCAGCCCCCAGGTCGCAGATACGCAGTATTTT. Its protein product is CASSPQVADTQYF.

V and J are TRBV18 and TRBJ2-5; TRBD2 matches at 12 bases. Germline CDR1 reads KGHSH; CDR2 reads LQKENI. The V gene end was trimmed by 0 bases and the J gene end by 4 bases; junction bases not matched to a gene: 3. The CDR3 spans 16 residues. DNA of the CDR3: TGTGCCAGCTCACCACCGCTAGCGGGGGGGCGAGAGACCCAGTACTTC. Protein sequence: CASSPPLAGGRETQYF.

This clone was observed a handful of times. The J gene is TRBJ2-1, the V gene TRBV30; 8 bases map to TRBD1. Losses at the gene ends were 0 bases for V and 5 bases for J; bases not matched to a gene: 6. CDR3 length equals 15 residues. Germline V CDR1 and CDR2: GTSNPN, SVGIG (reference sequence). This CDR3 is CAWSVFRGPDNEQFF. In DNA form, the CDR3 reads TGTGCCTGGAGTGTCTTCAGGGGGCCAGACAATGAGCAGTTCTTC.

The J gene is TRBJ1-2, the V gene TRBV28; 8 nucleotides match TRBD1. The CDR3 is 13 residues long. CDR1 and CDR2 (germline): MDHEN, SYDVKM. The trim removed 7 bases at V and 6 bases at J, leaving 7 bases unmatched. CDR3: CASNRQGIHGYTF. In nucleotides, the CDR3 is TGTGCCAGCAACAGACAGGGGATACATGGCTACACCTTC.

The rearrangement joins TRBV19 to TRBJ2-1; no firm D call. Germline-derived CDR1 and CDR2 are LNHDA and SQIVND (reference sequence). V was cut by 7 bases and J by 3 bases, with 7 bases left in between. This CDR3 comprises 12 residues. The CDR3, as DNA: TGTGCCAGTACCGGTAACTACAATGAGCAGTTCTTC. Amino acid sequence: CASTGNYNEQFF.

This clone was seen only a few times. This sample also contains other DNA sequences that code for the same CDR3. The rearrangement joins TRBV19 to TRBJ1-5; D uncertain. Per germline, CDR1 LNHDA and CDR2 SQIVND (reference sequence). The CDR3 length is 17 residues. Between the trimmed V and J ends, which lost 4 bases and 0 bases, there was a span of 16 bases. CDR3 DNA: TGTGCCAGTAGTAACAGCCAAAGAATTTATAGCAATCAGCCCCAGCATTTT. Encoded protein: CASSNSQRIYSNQPQHF. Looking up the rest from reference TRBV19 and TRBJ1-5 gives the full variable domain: DGGITQSPKYLFRKEGQNVTLSCEQNLNHDAMYWYRQDPGQGLRLIYYSQIVNDFQKGDIAEGYSVSREKKESFPLTVTSAQKNPTAFYLCASSNSQRIYSNQPQHFGDGTRLSIL.

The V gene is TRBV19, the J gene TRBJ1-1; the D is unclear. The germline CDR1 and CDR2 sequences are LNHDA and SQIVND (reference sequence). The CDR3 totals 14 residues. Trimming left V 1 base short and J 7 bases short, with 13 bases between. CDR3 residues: CASSIAGARIEAFF. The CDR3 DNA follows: TGTGCCAGTAGTATAGCTGGAGCGAGGATTGAAGCTTTCTTT.

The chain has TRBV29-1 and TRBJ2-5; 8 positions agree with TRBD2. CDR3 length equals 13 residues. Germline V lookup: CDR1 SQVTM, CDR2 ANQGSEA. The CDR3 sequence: CSSEGPGLVTQYF. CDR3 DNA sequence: TGCAGTTCTGAGGGCCCGGGACTAGTGACCCAGTACTTC.

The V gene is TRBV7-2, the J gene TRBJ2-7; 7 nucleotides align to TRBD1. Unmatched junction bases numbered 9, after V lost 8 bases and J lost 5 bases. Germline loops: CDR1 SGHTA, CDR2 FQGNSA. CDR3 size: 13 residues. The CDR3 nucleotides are TGTGCCAGCCGAGGGACAGCTTGGGACGAGCAGTACTTC. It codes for CASRGTAWDEQYF.

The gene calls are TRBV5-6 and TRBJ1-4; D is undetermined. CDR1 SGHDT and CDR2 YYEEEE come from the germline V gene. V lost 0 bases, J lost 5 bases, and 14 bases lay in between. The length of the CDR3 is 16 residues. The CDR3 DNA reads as TGTGCCAGCAGCTTGGAACCGGGATCAGAAAATGAAAAACTGTTTTTT. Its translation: CASSLEPGSENEKLFF.

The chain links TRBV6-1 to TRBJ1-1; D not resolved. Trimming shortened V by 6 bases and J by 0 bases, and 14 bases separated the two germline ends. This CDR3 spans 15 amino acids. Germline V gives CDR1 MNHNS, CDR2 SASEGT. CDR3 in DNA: TGTGCCAGCAGGAACAGAAACTCCATGAACACTGAAGCTTTCTTT. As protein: CASRNRNSMNTEAFF.

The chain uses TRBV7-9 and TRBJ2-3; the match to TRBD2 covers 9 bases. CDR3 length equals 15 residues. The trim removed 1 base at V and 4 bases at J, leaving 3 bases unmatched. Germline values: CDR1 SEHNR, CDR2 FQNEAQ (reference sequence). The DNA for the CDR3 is TGTGCCAGCAGCTTAGAACTAGCGGGTCCAGATACGCAGTATTTT. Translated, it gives CASSLELAGPDTQYF.

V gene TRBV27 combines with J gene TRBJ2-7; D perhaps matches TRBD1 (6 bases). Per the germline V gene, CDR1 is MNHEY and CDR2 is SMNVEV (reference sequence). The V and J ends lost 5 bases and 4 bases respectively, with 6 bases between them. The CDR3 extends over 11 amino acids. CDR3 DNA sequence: TGTGCCAGCAGTCAGGGGTACGAGCAGTACTTC. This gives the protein CASSQGYEQYF.

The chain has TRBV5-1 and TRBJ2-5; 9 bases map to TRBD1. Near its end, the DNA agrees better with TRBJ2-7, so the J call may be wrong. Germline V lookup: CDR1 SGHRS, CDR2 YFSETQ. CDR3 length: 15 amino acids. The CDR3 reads CASSLEGTGTHEQYF. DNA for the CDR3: TGCGCCAGCAGCTTGGAAGGGACAGGGACCCACGAGCAGTACTTC.

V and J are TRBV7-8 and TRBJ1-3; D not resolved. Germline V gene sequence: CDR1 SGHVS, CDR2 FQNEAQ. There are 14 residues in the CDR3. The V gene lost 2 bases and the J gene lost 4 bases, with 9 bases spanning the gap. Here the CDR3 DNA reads TGTGCCAGCAGCTTAAGGAGGGTAGGAAACACCATATATTTT. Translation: CASSLRRVGNTIYF.